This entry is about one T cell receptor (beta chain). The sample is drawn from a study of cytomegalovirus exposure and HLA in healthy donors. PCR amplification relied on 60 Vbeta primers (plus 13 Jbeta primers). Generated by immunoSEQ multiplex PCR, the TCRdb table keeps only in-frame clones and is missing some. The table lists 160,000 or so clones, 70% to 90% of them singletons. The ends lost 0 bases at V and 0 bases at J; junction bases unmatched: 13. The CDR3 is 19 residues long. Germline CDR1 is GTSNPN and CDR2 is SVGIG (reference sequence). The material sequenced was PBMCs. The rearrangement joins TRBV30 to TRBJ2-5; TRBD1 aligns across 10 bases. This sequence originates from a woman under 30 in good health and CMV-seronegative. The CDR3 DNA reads TGTGCCTGGAGTGTCTTGACAGGGGGCCACCCCCACAACCAAGAGACCCAGTACTTC. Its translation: CAWSVLTGGHPHNQETQYF.